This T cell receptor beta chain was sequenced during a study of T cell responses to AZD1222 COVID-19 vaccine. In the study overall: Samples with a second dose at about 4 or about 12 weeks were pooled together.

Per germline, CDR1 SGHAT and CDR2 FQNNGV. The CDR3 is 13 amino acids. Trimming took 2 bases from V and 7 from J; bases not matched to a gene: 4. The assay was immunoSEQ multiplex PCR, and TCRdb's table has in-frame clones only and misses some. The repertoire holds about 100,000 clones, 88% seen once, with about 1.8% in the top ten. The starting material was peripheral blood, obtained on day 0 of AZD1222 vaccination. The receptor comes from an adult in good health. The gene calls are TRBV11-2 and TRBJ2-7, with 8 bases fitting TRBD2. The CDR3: CASSLSGGSEQYF. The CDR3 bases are TGTGCCAGCAGCTTATCGGGGGGGTCAGAGCAGTACTTC. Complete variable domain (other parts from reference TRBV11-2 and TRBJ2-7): EAGVAQSPRYKIIEKRQSVAFWCNPISGHATLYWYQQILGQGPKLLIQFQNNGVVDDSQLPKDRFSAERLKGVDSTLKIQPAKLEDSAVYLCASSLSGGSEQYFGPGTRLTVT.